The next 16 T cell receptor beta chains were all read from a single sample in a study of blood T cells in healthy people across ages. Combining a sample-barcoded 5' primer with a J-beta primer mix, a second PCR ran for about 7 to 11 cycles. TCRdb passed the 5' RACE reads through MiXCR, listing each CDR3 protein once. The sample consists of about 650,000 distinct CDR3 sequences, roughly 32% of them appearing once. The sample comprised blood. The receptors originated from a woman of 80 years or more in good health.

This clonotype was observed a handful of times. The chain is built from TRBV7-2 and TRBJ1-1, with a possible D match to TRBD1 (6 bases). Germline CDR1 is SGHTA and CDR2 is FQGNSA. There are 12 residues in the CDR3. V gave up 4 bases and J gave up 11 bases, with 14 bases separating them. DNA for the CDR3: TGTGCCAGCAGCTCGGGACACCCAGGTGCTTTCTTT. Protein sequence: CASSSGHPGAFF.

This clonotype was counted at least ten times. The rearrangement joins TRBV5-1 to TRBJ2-1; a weak D match, TRBD1 (6 bases). CDR1 and CDR2 from the germline V gene are SGHRS and YFSETQ. The V and J ends lost 4 bases and 8 bases respectively, with 16 bases between them. This CDR3 spans 14 amino acids. Written as DNA, the CDR3 is TGCGCCAGCAGCACAGGACAGCTCCTCCATGAGCAGTTCTTC. As protein: CASSTGQLLHEQFF.

This clonotype appeared a few times. CDR3 amino acids: CASSRRDRFILDYGYTF. The CDR3 region has the DNA TGTGCCAGCAGCCGCCGGGACAGGTTTATATTAGACTATGGCTACACCTTC. The chain uses TRBV6-1 and TRBJ1-2, with TRBD1 matching over 8 bases. The CDR3 totals 17 residues. Losses at the gene ends were 6 bases for V and 3 bases for J; bases not matched to a gene: 15. CDR1 and CDR2 from the germline V gene are MNHNS and SASEGT.

This clonotype was observed many times. The rearrangement links TRBV6-1 to TRBJ1-6; TRBD1 might be the D (5 bases). V was pared by 7 bases and J by 7 bases, with 14 bases between. Germline CDR1 reads MNHNS; CDR2 reads SASEGT. This CDR3 comprises 14 residues. In nucleotides, the CDR3 is TGTGCCAGCACCTTGGGGCAGCTAAATTCACCCCTCCACTTT. It codes for CASTLGQLNSPLHF.

Details on this clonotype: Being one base from a much bigger clone, this may be a read error. The V call is TRBV7-9, the J call TRBJ2-1; no firm D call. The germline CDR1 and CDR2 sequences are SEHNR and FQNEAQ (reference sequence). The CDR3 sequence is 10 residues long. The CDR3: CSIQPGEQFF. CDR3 DNA sequence: TGTTCCATCCAACCTGGTGAGCAGTTCTTC. Variable domain in full (rest from reference TRBV7-9 and TRBJ2-1): DTGVSQNPRHKITKRGQNVTFRCDPISEHNRLYWYRQTLGQGPEFLTYFQNEAQLEKSRLLSDRFSAERPKGSFSTLEIQRTEQGDSAMYLCSIQPGEQFFGPGTRLTVL.

This clonotype has ten or more counts. This chain joins TRBV7-6 and TRBJ2-7; 7 bases are shared with TRBD2. The ends lost 1 base at V and 4 bases at J; junction bases unmatched: 4. The CDR3 contains 14 residues. Germline-derived CDR1 and CDR2 are SGHVS and FNYEAQ. The CDR3 nucleotides read TGTGCCAGCAGCTTAGGGGAGGGAAGATACGAGCAGTACTTC. Protein: CASSLGEGRYEQYF.

In its sample, this clonotype was seen a few times. The rearrangement uses TRBV24-1 and TRBJ2-6; D gene unclear. Germline V gives CDR1 KGHDR, CDR2 SFDVKD. This CDR3 is 14 amino acids long. V shed 9 bases and J shed 0 bases, with 8 bases lying between them. CDR3: CATAPGSGANVLTF. The CDR3 DNA reads as TGTGCCACCGCCCCTGGCTCTGGGGCCAACGTCCTGACTTTC.

V usage is TRBV7-2 and J usage is TRBJ2-6, with D uncertain. Germline CDR1 is SGHTA and CDR2 is FQGNSA. There are 14 residues in the CDR3. Trimming pared 0 bases from V and 4 bases from J, leaving 4 bases between. The CDR3 DNA is TGTGCCAGCAGCTTAGCGGTCGGGGCCAACGTCCTGACTTTC. Protein sequence: CASSLAVGANVLTF.

Comment on this clonotype: One base away lies a much larger clone, so this may be a sequencing read error. The rearrangement links TRBV25-1 to TRBJ2-1; 9 nucleotides line up with TRBD2. CDR3 size: 16 residues. The germline V gene encodes CDR1 MGHDK and CDR2 SYGVNS. The V and J ends lost 4 bases and 0 bases, in that order; junction bases with no gene match: 4. This CDR3 is CASSVARGGSYNEQFF. Here the CDR3 DNA reads TGTGCCAGCAGTGTGGCGCGGGGGGGCTCCTACAATGAGCAGTTCTTC.

This clonotype was counted a few times. The chain joins TRBV6-1 to TRBJ2-3; 9 positions match TRBD1. This CDR3 is 16 amino acids long. Trimming took 7 bases from V and 7 from J; bases not matched to a gene: 15. Germline-derived CDR1 and CDR2 are MNHNS and SASEGT. The CDR3 DNA reads as TGTGCCAGCACCTCTAGAGACAGGGGGTTTTTTCATACGCAGTATTTT. It translates to CASTSRDRGFFHTQYF.

This clonotype was seen many times. This rearrangement joins TRBV20-1 to TRBJ2-7; D unresolved. Trimming stripped 3 bases from V and 1 base from J, with 13 bases between. Germline V lookup: CDR1 DFQATT, CDR2 SNEGSKA (reference sequence). The CDR3 runs to 14 residues. The CDR3 DNA is TGCAGTGCTAGTTCGGCACGAAGATCCTACGAGCAGTACTTC. Amino acids: CSASSARRSYEQYF.

As concerns this clonotype: It may be a read error: a sequence one base away is much more abundant. The rearrangement uses TRBV4-3 and TRBJ1-2; 7 nucleotides line up with TRBD1. The CDR3 is made up of 14 amino acids. V shed 0 bases and J 5 bases; nucleotides not matched to a gene: 3. Germline assignment: CDR1 LGHNA and CDR2 YSLEER. CDR3 DNA: TGCGCCAGCAGCCAAGAACCAGGGGGTTATGGCTACACCTTC. Its protein is CASSQEPGGYGYTF.

The table lists this clonotype with many counts. At one of its ends the junction is not consistent with the germline gene, which may arise from a read error. This chain links TRBV7-2 with TRBJ2-5; D unresolved. Per germline, CDR1 SGHTA and CDR2 FQGNSA. This CDR3 region has 15 residues. CDR3 in amino acids: CASSLMRTIQQTQYF. The CDR3 DNA is TGTGCCAGCAGCTTAATGCGAACTATCCAACAGACCCAGTACTTC.

This clonotype was counted at least ten times. The V and J genes are TRBV7-6 and TRBJ2-6; 9 bases match TRBD2. V lost 3 bases to trimming and J lost 1 base; unmatched junction nucleotides: 4. The CDR3 consists of 17 residues. Germline CDR1 reads SGHVS; CDR2 reads FNYEAQ. The CDR3 is CASSFSSGVSGANVLTF. In DNA form, the CDR3 reads TGTGCCAGCAGCTTTTCTAGCGGGGTTTCTGGGGCCAACGTCCTGACTTTC.

This clonotype was detected a few times. The rearrangement uses TRBV7-3 and TRBJ2-1; 9 positions agree with TRBD2. Germline V gene data show CDR1 as SGHTA and CDR2 as FQGTGA. With V trimmed by 8 bases and J by 9 bases, 11 bases remained unmatched. The length of the CDR3 is 14 residues. As DNA, the CDR3 is TGTGCCAGCTCGTCGGCGGGGGGGCCCGGTGAGCAGTTCTTC. Protein product: CASSSAGGPGEQFF.

This clonotype showed up just a few times. CDR3 nucleotide sequence: TGCAGTGCTAGAGTATTGGCAGGGCGGGGGCCCCAGCATTTT. Encoded protein: CSARVLAGRGPQHF. The rearrangement links TRBV20-1 to TRBJ1-5; weak D call: TRBD1 (5 bases). The CDR3 has 14 residues. The V gene's germline CDR1 is DFQATT and CDR2 SNEGSKA (reference sequence). V gave up 1 base and J gave up 9 bases, with 16 bases separating them.